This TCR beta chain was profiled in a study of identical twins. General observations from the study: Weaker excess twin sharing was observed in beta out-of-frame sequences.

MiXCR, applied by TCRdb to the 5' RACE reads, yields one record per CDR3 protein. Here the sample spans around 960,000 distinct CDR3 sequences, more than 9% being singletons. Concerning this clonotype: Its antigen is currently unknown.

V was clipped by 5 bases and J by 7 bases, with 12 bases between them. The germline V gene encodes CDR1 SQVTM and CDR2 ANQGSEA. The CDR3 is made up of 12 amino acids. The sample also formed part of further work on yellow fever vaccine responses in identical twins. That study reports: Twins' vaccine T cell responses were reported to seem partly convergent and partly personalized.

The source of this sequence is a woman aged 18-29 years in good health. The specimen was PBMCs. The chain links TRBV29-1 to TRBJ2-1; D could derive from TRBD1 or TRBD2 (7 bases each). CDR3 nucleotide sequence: TGCAGCGTTTCCCAGGGGGGGAATGAGCAGTTCTTC. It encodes CSVSQGGNEQFF.